These 13 T cell receptor beta chains were sequenced from one sample in a study of human T cells and chemical hapten exposure. One entry per CDR3 protein results from TCRdb running MiXCR on the RACE reads. The sample shows 250,000 or so distinct CDR3 sequences, about 7.7% of them seen only once. Time point of the sample: pre-sensitization, week 0. Specified treatment: therapeutic diphenylcyclopropenone sensitization with weekly scalp DPC. Material: whole blood, obtained in connection with sensitization to the hapten diphenylcyclopropenone (DPC). The receptors were sampled from a young man with alopecia areata. Some clones in this sample may be carry-over from other donors' samples.

This sequence joins TRBV20-1 and TRBJ1-1, with D uncertain. The CDR3 runs to 14 residues. The V end was cut by 0 bases, the J end by 0 bases, with 8 bases between. The germline V gene has CDR1 DFQATT and CDR2 SNEGSKA (reference sequence). This chain's CDR3 is CSARDLVLNTEAFF. The CDR3 DNA sequence: TGCAGTGCTAGAGATCTGGTTCTGAACACTGAAGCTTTCTTT.

The chain carries TRBV12-3 or TRBV12-4 and TRBJ2-3; 7 nucleotides align to TRBD2. Germline trimming cut 3 bases from V and 6 bases from J; bases unmatched to any gene: 9. CDR3 length: 15 amino acids. CDR3 amino acids: CASSFRLAEKDTQYF. The CDR3, as DNA: TGTGCCAGCAGTTTTCGGCTAGCGGAAAAGGATACGCAGTATTTT.

The V gene is TRBV2, the J gene TRBJ1-1, with unresolved D. Germline CDR1 is SNHLY and CDR2 is FYNNEI. V lost 8 bases and J lost 4, with 17 bases in between. This CDR3 is 14 amino acids long. The CDR3 loop reads CASSKLLTPTEAFF. In DNA, the CDR3 is TGTGCCAGCTCCAAGCTTTTGACTCCCACTGAAGCTTTCTTT.

This clonotype has more than one count but fewer than ten. V and J are TRBV3-1 and TRBJ1-2; 9 bases align to TRBD1. With V trimmed by 4 bases and J by 8 bases, 2 bases remained unmatched. In germline, CDR1 is LGHDT, CDR2 YNNKEL (reference sequence). This CDR3 has 12 residues. CDR3 nucleotide sequence: TGTGCCAGCAGCCGGACAGGGGAAGGCTACACCTTC. Protein sequence: CASSRTGEGYTF.

The V and J genes are TRBV7-9 and TRBJ2-5; D is unresolved. CDR3 size: 14 residues. Trimming took 2 bases from V and 1 from J, leaving 8 bases between them. The germline gives CDR1 SEHNR, CDR2 FQNEAQ (reference sequence). CDR3 loop: CASSLLGSQETQYF. The DNA for the CDR3 is TGTGCCAGCAGCTTATTAGGGTCCCAAGAGACCCAGTACTTC. The whole variable domain, remainder taken from reference TRBV7-9 and TRBJ2-5, is DTGVSQNPRHKITKRGQNVTFRCDPISEHNRLYWYRQTLGQGPEFLTYFQNEAQLEKSRLLSDRFSAERPKGSFSTLEIQRTEQGDSAMYLCASSLLGSQETQYFGPGTRLLVL.

This rearrangement joins TRBV29-1 to TRBJ1-5; a possible D gene is TRBD1 (6 bases). The CDR3 contains 13 residues. Trimming left V 5 bases short and J 3 bases short, with 11 bases between. Germline CDR1 SQVTM, CDR2 ANQGSEA. This CDR3 is CSVLQGYNQPQHF. The CDR3 nucleotides read TGCAGCGTTCTACAGGGCTACAATCAGCCCCAGCATTTT.

This clonotype was observed a few times. V gene TRBV7-2 combines with J gene TRBJ2-3; 8 bases match TRBD2. The junction had 3 bases not matched to a gene; V was cut back by 3 bases and J by 1 base. Per germline, CDR1 SGHTA and CDR2 FQGNSA. This CDR3 has 15 residues. CDR3 protein: CASSFAGGRTDTQYF. The CDR3 DNA reads as TGTGCCAGCAGCTTTGCGGGGGGCCGCACAGATACGCAGTATTTT.

This clonotype has just a few counts. J is TRBJ2-2 and V is TRBV4-3; D unresolved. V was shortened by 0 bases and J by 0 bases, with 8 bases between the two germline ends. The CDR3 has 16 residues. Germline V gene sequence: CDR1 LGHNA, CDR2 YSLEER. The CDR3 coding sequence is TGCGCCAGCAGCCAAGAGTCAACCTCGAACACCGGGGAGCTGTTTTTT. Translated, it gives CASSQESTSNTGELFF.

The V and J genes are TRBV4-1 and TRBJ1-5, with a tentative D call TRBD1 (5 bases). V gave up 0 bases and J gave up 6 bases, with 18 bases separating them. The CDR3 extends over 17 amino acids. Germline CDR1 reads MGHRA; CDR2 reads YSYEKL. The CDR3, as DNA: TGCGCCAGCAGCCAAGATCTTGGGGCCGTTATAGTTCAGCCCCAGCATTTT. Protein product: CASSQDLGAVIVQPQHF.

This clonotype occurred a few times. The rearrangement joins TRBV6-5 to TRBJ2-3; D gene uncertain. Per the germline V gene, CDR1 is MNHEY and CDR2 is SVGAGI. V lost 0 bases, J lost 2 bases, and 9 bases lay in between. There are 15 residues in the CDR3. Written as DNA, the CDR3 is TGTGCCAGCAGTTACTCGGGCCAGGTCACAGATACGCAGTATTTT. This sequence encodes CASSYSGQVTDTQYF.

The chain has TRBV20-1 and TRBJ1-1, with TRBD1 as a possible D gene (6 bases). The CDR3 is made up of 14 amino acids. CDR1 DFQATT and CDR2 SNEGSKA come from the germline V gene (reference sequence). The ends were cut back, 6 bases at V and 4 bases at J, with 18 bases in the middle. This CDR3 is CSAPRSRGGTEAFF. As DNA, the CDR3 is TGCAGTGCCCCGAGGTCCAGGGGCGGCACTGAAGCTTTCTTT.

In its sample, this clonotype was seen many times. This chain connects TRBV6-2 or TRBV6-3 to TRBJ2-1; D is unclear. The CDR3 consists of 14 residues. Germline lookup yields CDR1 MNHEY and CDR2 SVGEGT. The ends were cut back, 7 bases at V and 8 bases at J, with 18 bases in the middle. CDR3 protein: CASTSFLYADEQFF. The CDR3 DNA is TGTGCCAGCACCTCTTTCCTCTACGCGGATGAGCAGTTCTTC.

The V and J genes are TRBV11-2 and TRBJ2-5, with D perhaps given as TRBD1 or TRBD2 (6 bases each). V was cut by 2 bases and J by 4 bases, with 20 bases left in between. Germline loops: CDR1 SGHAT, CDR2 FQNNGV. The CDR3 extends over 17 amino acids. The DNA of the CDR3 is TGTGCCAGCAGCTTAAAAATTATTCGGGGGCGACGAGAGACCCAGTACTTC. This encodes CASSLKIIRGRRETQYF.